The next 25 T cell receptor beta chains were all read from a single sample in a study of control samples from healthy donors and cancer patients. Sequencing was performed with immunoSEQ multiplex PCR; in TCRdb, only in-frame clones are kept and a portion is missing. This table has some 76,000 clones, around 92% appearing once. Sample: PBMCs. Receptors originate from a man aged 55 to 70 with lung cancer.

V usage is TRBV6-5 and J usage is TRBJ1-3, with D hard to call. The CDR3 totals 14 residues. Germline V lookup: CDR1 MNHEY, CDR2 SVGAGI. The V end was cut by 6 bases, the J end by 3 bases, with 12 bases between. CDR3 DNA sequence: TGTGCCAGCAGGTCTGACGCATATGGAAACACCATATATTTT. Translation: CASRSDAYGNTIYF.

The CDR3 loop reads CASSQTSLVNEQFF. CDR3 DNA: TGTGCCAGCAGTCAGACTAGTTTAGTTAATGAGCAGTTCTTC. This chain joins TRBV6-5 and TRBJ2-1; D is possibly TRBD2 (6 bases). CDR3 length: 14 residues. Germline assignment: CDR1 MNHEY and CDR2 SVGAGI. The germline V and J ends were trimmed by 5 bases and 7 bases, with 15 bases remaining between them.

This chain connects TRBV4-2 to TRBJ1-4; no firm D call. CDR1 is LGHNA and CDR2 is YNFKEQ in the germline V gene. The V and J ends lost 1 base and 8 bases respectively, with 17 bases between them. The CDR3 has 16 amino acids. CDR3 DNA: TGTGCCAGCAGCCAAGTTGGTAGGGAAGCGGTCGAAAAACTGTTTTTT. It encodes CASSQVGREAVEKLFF.

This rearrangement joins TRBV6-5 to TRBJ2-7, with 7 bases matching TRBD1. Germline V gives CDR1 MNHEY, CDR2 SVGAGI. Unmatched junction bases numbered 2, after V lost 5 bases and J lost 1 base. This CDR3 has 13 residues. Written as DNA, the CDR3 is TGTGCCAGCAGTCCGGGACAGTCCTACGAGCAGTACTTC. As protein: CASSPGQSYEQYF.

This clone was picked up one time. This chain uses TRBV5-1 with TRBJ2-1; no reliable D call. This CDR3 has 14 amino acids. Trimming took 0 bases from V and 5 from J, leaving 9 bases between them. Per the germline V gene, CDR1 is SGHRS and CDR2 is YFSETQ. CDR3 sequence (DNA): TGCGCCAGCAGCTTGGAAGGTTCCAACAATGAGCAGTTCTTC. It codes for CASSLEGSNNEQFF.

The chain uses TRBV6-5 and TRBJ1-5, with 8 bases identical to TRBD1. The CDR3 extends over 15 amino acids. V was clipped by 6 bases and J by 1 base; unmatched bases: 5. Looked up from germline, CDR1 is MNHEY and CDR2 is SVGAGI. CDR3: CASRRDRWSNQPQHF. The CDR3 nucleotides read TGTGCCAGCAGAAGGGACAGGTGGAGCAATCAGCCCCAGCATTTT.

In nucleotides, the CDR3 is TGTGCCAGCCAACGGGAGTTCTCCTACGAGCAGTACGTC. Translating gives CASQREFSYEQYV. The chain recombines TRBV6-5 with TRBJ2-7, with D possibly being TRBD2 (6 bases). The CDR3 runs to 13 residues. The V end lost 8 bases, the J end lost 0 bases, and 11 bases lay between the germline ends. CDR1 is MNHEY, CDR2 SVGAGI, per germline.

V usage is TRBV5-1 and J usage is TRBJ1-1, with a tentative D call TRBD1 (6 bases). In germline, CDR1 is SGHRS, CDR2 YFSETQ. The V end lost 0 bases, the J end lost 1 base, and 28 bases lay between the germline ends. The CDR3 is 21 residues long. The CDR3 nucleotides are TGCGCCAGCAGCTTGGCCTGGTGGGGGCAGGGTTTCACTGACGAGAACACTGAAGCTTTCTTT. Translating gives CASSLAWWGQGFTDENTEAFF.

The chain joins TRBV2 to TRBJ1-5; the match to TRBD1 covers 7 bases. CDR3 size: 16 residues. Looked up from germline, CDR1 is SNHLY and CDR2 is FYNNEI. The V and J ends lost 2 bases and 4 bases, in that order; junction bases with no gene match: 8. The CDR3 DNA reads TGTGCCAGCAGTGAAAGGGTAGGGGGCGGGAATCAGCCCCAGCATTTT. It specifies CASSERVGGGNQPQHF.

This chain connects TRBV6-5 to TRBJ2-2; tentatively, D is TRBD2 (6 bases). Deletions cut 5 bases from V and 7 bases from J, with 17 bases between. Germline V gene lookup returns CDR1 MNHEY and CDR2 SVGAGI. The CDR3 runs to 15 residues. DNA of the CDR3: TGTGCCAGCAGTACCCCAGGGCGGGGCAGCGGGGAGCTGTTTTTT. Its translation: CASSTPGRGSGELFF.

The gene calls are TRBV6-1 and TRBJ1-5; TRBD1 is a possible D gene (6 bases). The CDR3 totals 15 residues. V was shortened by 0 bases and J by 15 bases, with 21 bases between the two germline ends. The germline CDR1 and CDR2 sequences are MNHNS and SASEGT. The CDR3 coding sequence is TGTGCCAGCAGTGAAGCTCGGGGACAATTCATCTTGCGGCATTTT. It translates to CASSEARGQFILRHF.

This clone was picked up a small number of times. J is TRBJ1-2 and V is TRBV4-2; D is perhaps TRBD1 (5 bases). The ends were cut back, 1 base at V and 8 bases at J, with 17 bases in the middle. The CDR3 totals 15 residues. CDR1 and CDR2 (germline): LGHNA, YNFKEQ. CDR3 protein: CASSQAAGKRGGYTF. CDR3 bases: TGTGCCAGCAGCCAAGCTGCAGGGAAGAGAGGCGGCTACACCTTC.

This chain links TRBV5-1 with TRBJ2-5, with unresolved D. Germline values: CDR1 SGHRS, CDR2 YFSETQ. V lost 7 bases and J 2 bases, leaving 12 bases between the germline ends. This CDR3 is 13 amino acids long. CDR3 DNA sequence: TGCGCCAGCCAAAGGGCGCCTCAAGAGACCCAGTACTTC. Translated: CASQRAPQETQYF.

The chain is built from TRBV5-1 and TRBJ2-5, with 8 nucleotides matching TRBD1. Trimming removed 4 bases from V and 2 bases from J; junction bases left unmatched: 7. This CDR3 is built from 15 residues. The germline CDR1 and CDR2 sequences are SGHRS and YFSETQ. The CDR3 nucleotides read TGCGCCAGCAGCACCTCCGGGACAGGTCAAGAGACCCAGTACTTC. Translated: CASSTSGTGQETQYF.

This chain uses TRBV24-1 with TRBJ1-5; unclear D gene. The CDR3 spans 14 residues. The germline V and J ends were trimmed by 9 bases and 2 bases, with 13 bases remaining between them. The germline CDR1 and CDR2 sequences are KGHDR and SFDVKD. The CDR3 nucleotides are TGTGCCACCGGAGCGCTCGCTGGCAATCAGCCCCAGCATTTT. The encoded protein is CATGALAGNQPQHF.

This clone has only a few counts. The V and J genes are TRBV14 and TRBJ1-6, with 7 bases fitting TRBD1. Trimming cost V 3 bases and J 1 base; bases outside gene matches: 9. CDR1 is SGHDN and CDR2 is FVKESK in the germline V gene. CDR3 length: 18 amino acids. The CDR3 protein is CASSQIGGGSSYNSPLHF. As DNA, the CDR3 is TGTGCCAGCAGCCAGATTGGAGGGGGCTCGTCCTATAATTCACCCCTCCACTTT.

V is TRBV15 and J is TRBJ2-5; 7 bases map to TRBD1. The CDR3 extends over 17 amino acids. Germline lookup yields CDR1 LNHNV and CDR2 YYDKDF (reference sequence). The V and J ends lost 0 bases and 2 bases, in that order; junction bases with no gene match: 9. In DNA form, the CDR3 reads TGTGCCACCAGCAGAGATCGATTCGGGACAGTACAAGAGACCCAGTACTTC. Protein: CATSRDRFGTVQETQYF.

The CDR3 DNA follows: TGTGCCACCAGTGAGCCGGGACAGGGGGTGAACATTCAGTACTTC. This sequence encodes CATSEPGQGVNIQYF. The V and J genes are TRBV24-1 and TRBJ2-4; 11 bases fit TRBD1. CDR3 length: 15 amino acids. With 4 bases clipped from V and 7 bases from J, the junction kept 5 bases outside the gene matches. Germline values: CDR1 KGHDR, CDR2 SFDVKD.

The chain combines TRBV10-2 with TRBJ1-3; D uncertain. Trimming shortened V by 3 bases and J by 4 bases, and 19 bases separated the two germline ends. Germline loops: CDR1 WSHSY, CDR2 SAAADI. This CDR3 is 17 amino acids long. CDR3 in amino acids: CASSDPVEYSTGNTIYF. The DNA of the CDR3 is TGCGCCAGCAGTGACCCTGTAGAGTACAGTACCGGAAACACCATATATTTT.

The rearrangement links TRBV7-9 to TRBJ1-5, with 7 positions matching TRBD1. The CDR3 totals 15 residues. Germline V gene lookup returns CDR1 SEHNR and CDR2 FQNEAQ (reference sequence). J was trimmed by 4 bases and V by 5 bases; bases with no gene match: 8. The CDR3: CASSHLGTENQPQHF. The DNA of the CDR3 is TGTGCCAGCAGCCACCTCGGGACAGAGAATCAGCCCCAGCATTTT. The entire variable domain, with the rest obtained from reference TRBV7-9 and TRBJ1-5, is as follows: DTGVSQNPRHKITKRGQNVTFRCDPISEHNRLYWYRQTLGQGPEFLTYFQNEAQLEKSRLLSDRFSAERPKGSFSTLEIQRTEQGDSAMYLCASSHLGTENQPQHFGDGTRLSIL.

CDR3 coding DNA: TGTGCCAGCAGGGGACCGGGGAGGGGGCGCGCCGGGGAGCTGTTTTTT. It translates to CASRGPGRGRAGELFF. The rearrangement links TRBV6-4 to TRBJ2-2, with D perhaps assigned TRBD1 or TRBD2 (7 bases each). CDR3 length: 16 residues. CDR1 and CDR2 (germline): MRHNA, SNTAGT. Trimming took off 6 bases at V and 6 bases at J, with 20 bases between the two ends.

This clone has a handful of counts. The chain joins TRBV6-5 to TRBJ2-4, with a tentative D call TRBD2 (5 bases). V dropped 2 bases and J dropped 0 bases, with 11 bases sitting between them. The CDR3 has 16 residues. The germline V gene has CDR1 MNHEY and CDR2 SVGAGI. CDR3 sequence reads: CASSYESGLAKNIQYF. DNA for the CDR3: TGTGCCAGCAGTTACGAATCGGGGTTAGCCAAAAACATTCAGTACTTC.

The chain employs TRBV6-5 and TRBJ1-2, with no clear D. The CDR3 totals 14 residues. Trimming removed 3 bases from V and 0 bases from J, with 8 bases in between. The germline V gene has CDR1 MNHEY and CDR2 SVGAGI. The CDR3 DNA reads TGTGCCAGCAGTTATAGTGGAGCTAACTATGGCTACACCTTC. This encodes CASSYSGANYGYTF.

DNA of the CDR3: TGTGCCAGCAGCTTAGAAGGGTCCGGGGCCAACGTCCTGACTTTC. It encodes CASSLEGSGANVLTF. The chain couples TRBV7-3 to TRBJ2-6, with D hard to call. The CDR3 spans 15 residues. Germline CDR1 is SGHTA and CDR2 is FQGTGA. Deletions cut 2 bases from V and 4 bases from J, with 9 bases between.

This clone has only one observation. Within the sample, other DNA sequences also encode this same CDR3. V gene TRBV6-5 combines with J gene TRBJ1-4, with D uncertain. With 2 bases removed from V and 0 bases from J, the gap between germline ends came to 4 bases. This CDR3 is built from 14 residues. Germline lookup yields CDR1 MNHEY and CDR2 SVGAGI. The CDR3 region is CASSYGATNEKLFF. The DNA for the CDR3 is TGTGCCAGCAGTTACGGTGCAACTAATGAAAAACTGTTTTTT.